This T cell receptor beta chain was recovered during a study of human T cells and chemical hapten exposure. General observations from the study: In comparison with controls, expanded TCRs gave rise to a significantly larger number of large CDR3 similarity clusters.

The V end lost 6 bases, the J end lost 3 bases, and 17 bases lay between the germline ends. The CDR3 loop spans 16 amino acids. The V gene's germline CDR1 is ENHRY and CDR2 SYGVKD. Each CDR3 protein is one row after TCRdb ran MiXCR on the RACE reads. The sample has under 400,000 distinct CDR3 sequences; approximately 5.1% are singletons. Indicated time point: pre-sensitization, week 0. The treatment denotes: therapeutic diphenylcyclopropenone sensitization with weekly scalp DPC. The study enrolled 18 to 70-year-old alopecia patients suitable for DPC. The sample holds many counts of this clonotype. Its antigen is unknown.

V and J are TRBV10-3 and TRBJ2-2, with no clear D. Source: whole blood, taken in connection with sensitization to the hapten diphenylcyclopropenone (DPC). The TCR comes from a woman in her forties or fifties with alopecia areata. Some clones in this sample may be carry-over from other donors' samples. CDR3 in amino acids: CAIRNFVPKDTGELFF. The CDR3 DNA reads as TGTGCCATCAGAAATTTTGTCCCCAAGGACACCGGGGAGCTGTTTTTT.